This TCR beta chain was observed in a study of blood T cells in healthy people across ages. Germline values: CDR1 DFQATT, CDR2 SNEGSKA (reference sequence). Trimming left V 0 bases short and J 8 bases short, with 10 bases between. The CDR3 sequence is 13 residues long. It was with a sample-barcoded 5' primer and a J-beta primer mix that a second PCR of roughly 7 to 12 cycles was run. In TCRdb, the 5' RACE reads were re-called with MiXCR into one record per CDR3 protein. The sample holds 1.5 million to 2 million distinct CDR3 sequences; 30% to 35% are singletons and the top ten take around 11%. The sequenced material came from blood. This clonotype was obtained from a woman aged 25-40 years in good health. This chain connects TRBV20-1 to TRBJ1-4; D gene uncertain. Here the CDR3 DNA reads TGCAGTGCTAGAGAACAAGGCCCCGAAAAACTGTTTTTT. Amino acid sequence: CSAREQGPEKLFF.